The clone carrying this T cell receptor (beta chain) has a count of ten or more. Its specificity is unknown. These data originate in a study of T cell repertoires in cytomegalovirus infection. About the research overall: Matching HLA type, along with CMV infection, was indicated by public TCR beta signatures. Broader study findings: The cumulative frequency of public TCR beta families identified carriers of CMV plus the relevant HLA. What dominated the ex vivo response were HLA-C-restricted CMV-specific TCR beta clonotypes.

Each CDR3 protein is one row after TCRdb ran MiXCR on the reads. The data show 250,000 to 300,000 distinct CDR3 sequences, roughly 9.1% seen once. CDR3 length equals 15 residues. Germline CDR1 MRHNA, CDR2 SNTAGT. The V gene lost 0 bases and the J gene lost 5 bases, with 11 bases spanning the gap. This receptor was obtained from a human donor in good health (CMV status not recorded). Some clones in this sample may be carry-over from other donors' samples. The sequencing sample was made of PBMCs. The chain couples TRBV6-4 to TRBJ2-1, with no clear D. DNA for the CDR3: TGTGCCAGCAGTGACTCGCCGAGGTCGCACAATGAGCAGTTCTTC. Encoded protein: CASSDSPRSHNEQFF.